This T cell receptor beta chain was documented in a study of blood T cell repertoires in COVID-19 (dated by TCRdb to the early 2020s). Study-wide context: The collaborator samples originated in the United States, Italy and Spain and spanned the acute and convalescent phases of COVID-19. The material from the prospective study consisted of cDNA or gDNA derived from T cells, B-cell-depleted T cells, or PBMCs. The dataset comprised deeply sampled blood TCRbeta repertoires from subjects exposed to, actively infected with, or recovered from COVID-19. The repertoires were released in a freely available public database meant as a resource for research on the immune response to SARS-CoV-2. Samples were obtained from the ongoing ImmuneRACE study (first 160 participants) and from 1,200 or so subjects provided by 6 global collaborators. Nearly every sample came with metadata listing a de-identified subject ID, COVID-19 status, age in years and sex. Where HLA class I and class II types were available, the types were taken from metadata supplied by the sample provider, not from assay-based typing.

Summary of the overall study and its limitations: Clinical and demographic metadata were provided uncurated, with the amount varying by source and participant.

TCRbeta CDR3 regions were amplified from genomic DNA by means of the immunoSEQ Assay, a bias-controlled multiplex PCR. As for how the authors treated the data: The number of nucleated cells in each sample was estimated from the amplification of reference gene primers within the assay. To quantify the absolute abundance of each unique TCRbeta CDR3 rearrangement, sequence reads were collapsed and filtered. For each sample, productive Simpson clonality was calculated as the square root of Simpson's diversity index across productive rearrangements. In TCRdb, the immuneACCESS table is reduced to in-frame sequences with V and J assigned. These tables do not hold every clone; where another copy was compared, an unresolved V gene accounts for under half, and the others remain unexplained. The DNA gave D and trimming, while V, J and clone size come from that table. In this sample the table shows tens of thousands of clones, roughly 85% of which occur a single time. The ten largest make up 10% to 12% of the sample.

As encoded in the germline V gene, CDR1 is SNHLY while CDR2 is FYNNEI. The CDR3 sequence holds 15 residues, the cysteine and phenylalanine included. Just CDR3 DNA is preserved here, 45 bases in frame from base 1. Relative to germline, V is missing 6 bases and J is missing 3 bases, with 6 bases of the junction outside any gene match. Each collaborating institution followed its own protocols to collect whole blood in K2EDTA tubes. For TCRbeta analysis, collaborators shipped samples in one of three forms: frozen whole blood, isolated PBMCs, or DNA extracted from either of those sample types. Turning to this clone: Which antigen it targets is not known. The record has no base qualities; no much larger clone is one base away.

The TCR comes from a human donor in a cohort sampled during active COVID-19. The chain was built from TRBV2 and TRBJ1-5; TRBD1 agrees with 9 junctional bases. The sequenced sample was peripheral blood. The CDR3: CASRAGTGYNQPQHF. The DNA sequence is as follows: TGTGCCAGCAGGGCCGGGACAGGGTACAATCAGCCCCAGCATTTT.